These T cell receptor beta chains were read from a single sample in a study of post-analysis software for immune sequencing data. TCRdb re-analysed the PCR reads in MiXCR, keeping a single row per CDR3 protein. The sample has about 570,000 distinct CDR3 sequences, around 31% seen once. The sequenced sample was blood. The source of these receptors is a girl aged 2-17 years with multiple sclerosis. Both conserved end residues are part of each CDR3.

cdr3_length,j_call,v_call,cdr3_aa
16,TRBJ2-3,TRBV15,CATSRDTDRGADTQYF
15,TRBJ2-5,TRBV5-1,CASSLGWDRGQTQYF
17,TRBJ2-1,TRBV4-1,CASSQVGAGSSYNEQFF
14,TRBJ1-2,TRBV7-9,CASSLAQGAYGYTF
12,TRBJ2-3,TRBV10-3,CAISDRTDTQYF
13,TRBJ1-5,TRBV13,CASSSDSGQPQHF
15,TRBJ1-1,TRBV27,CASKQLTGMNTEAFF
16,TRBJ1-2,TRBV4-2,CASSLAFQGENYGYTF
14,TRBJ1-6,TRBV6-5,CASTQERINSPLHF
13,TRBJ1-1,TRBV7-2,CASSLGPVQGAFF
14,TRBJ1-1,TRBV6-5,CASSRLTGLTEAFF
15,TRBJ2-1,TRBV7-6,CASSRSGGGAYEQFF
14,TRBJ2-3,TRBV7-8,CASSFTGGLDTQYF
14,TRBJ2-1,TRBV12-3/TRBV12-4,CASTPTLGGSEQFF
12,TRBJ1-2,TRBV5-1,CARKPPNYGYTF
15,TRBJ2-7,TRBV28,CASSPPGTLSYEQYF
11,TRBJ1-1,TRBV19,CATTGNTEAFF
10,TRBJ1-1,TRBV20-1,CSAEGMEAFF
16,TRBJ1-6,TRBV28,CASSSSQFRDGAPLHF
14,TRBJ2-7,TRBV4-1,CASSHIGRKDEQYF
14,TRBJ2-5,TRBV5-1,CASSIRDGRETQYF
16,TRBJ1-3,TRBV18,CASSLNRGDSGNTIYF
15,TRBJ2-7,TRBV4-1,CASSPRGIPSYEQYF
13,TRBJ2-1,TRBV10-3,CATGQGSYNEQFF
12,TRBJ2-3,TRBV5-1,CASSSQADTQYF
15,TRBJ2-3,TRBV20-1,CSAPRIGGSADTQYF
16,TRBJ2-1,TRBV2,CASSARGSGSYNEQFF
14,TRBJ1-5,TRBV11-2,CASSPSGHGQPQHF
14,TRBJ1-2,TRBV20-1,CSARDEWGNYGYTF
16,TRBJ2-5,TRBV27,CASSRLGGAVGETQYF
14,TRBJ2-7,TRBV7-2,CASSLKTGNNEQYF
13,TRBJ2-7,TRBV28,CASNPDRGYEQYF
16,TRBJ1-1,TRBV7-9,CATQLIGNPGRTEAFF
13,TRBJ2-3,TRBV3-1,CASSQDGSSGQYF
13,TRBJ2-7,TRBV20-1,CSARGGQVLEQYF
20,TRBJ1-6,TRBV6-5,CASSYSIRLAGGSYNSPLHF
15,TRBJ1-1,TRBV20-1,CNAGQGEKENTEAFF
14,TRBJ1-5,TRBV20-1,CSAEGTGHNQPQHF
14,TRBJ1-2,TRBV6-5,CASQPGLGYYGYTF
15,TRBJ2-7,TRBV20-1,CSVPTDRPNAYEQYF
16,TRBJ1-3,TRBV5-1,CASSLKPGQGGNTIYF
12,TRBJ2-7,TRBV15,CATSVDNYEQYF
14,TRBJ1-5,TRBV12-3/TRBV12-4,CASNPTGGNQPQHF
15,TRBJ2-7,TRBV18,CASSPSLAGVGEQYF
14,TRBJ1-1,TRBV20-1,CSASDDTGNAEAFF
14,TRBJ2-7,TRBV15,CATSRGGSSYEQYF
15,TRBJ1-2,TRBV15,CATSRDLGQIYGYTF